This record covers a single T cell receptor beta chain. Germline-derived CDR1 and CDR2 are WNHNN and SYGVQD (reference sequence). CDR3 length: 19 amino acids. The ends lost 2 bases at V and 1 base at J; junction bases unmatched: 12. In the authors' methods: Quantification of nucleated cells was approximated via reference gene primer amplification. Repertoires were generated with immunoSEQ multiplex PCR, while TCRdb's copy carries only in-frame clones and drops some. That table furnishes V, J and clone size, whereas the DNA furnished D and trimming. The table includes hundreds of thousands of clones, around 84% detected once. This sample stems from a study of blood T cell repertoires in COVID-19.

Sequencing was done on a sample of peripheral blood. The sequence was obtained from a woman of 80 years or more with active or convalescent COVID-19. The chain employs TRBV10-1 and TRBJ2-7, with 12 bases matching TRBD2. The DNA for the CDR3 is TGCGCCAGCAGTGAGCCCGGACTAGCGGGACGTAGGAGGTCCTACGAGCAGTACTTC. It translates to CASSEPGLAGRRRSYEQYF.